A selection of T cell receptor beta chains follows, all from one sample in a study of human T cells and chemical hapten exposure. Using its own MiXCR run on the RACE reads, TCRdb lists one record per CDR3 protein. The table includes tens of thousands of distinct CDR3 sequences, 10% detected once. The source was whole blood, collected in connection with sensitization to the hapten diphenylcyclopropenone (DPC). These TCRs come from a woman between 45 and 60 years old with alopecia areata. Some clones in this sample may be carry-over from other donors' samples. Each CDR3 is given with its conserved first and last residue. A D gene is named only where the DNA matches it firmly. Rows give clone size only sometimes, using once, few, many, or a class for an expanded clone.

D: TRBD2
V: TRBV6-5
size: many
J: TRBJ2-4
CDR3: CASSPFEREGRGVKNIQYF
DNA: TGTGCCAGCAGTCCCTTTGAGCGGGAGGGCCGGGGAGTCAAAAACATTCAGTACTTC

D: NA
V: TRBV19
size: NA
J: TRBJ1-1
CDR3: CASSISAGGFTEAFF
DNA: TGTGCCAGTAGTATCTCGGCGGGGGGTTTCACTGAAGCTTTCTTT

D: NA
V: TRBV29-1
size: many
J: TRBJ1-5
CDR3: CSAGSANQPQHF
DNA: TGCAGCGCCGGGTCCGCGAATCAGCCCCAGCATTTT

D: NA
V: TRBV5-5
size: many
J: TRBJ2-7
CDR3: CASSLRTATSIYEQYF
DNA: TGTGCCAGCAGCCTGAGGACGGCCACTAGTATCTACGAGCAGTACTTC

D: NA
V: TRBV18
size: NA
J: TRBJ1-4
CDR3: CASSQQVQGEKLFF
DNA: TGTGCCAGCTCTCAACAGGTGCAGGGTGAAAAACTGTTTTTT

D: TRBD2
V: TRBV12-3/TRBV12-4
size: many
J: TRBJ2-7
CDR3: CASSPGASGSIREQYF
DNA: TGTGCCAGCAGTCCGGGGGCTAGCGGGAGCATCCGGGAGCAGTACTTC

D: NA
V: TRBV3-1
size: many
J: TRBJ2-7
CDR3: CASSQGADSYEQYF
DNA: TGTGCCAGCAGCCAGGGGGCTGACTCCTACGAGCAGTACTTC

D: TRBD2
V: TRBV7-2
size: many
J: TRBJ2-1
CDR3: CASSRTSGNNEQFF
DNA: TGTGCCAGCAGTCGGACTAGCGGAAACAATGAGCAGTTCTTC

D: TRBD1
V: TRBV27
size: many
J: TRBJ2-6
CDR3: CASSLSPFTGGRAAGANVLTF
DNA: TGTGCCAGCAGTTTATCTCCTTTCACAGGGGGCAGGGCAGCTGGGGCCAACGTCCTGACTTTC

D: NA
V: TRBV29-1
size: few
J: TRBJ2-2
CDR3: CSVEGGANTGELFF
DNA: TGCAGCGTTGAAGGCGGGGCGAACACCGGGGAGCTGTTTTTT

D: NA
V: TRBV27
size: many
J: TRBJ2-2
CDR3: CASSLSAWNTGELFF
DNA: TGTGCCAGCAGTTTATCGGCCTGGAACACCGGGGAGCTGTTTTTT

D: TRBD1
V: TRBV19
size: many
J: TRBJ1-5
CDR3: CASIPTGPNQPQHF
DNA: TGTGCCAGTATCCCGACAGGGCCCAATCAGCCCCAGCATTTT

D: NA
V: TRBV28
size: many
J: TRBJ1-1
CDR3: CASSSGRMGAFF
DNA: TGTGCCAGCAGTTCGGGCCGGATGGGAGCTTTCTTT

D: NA
V: TRBV29-1
size: NA
J: TRBJ1-3
CDR3: CNVDEGPGNTIYF
DNA: TGCAACGTTGATGAAGGGCCTGGAAACACCATATATTTT